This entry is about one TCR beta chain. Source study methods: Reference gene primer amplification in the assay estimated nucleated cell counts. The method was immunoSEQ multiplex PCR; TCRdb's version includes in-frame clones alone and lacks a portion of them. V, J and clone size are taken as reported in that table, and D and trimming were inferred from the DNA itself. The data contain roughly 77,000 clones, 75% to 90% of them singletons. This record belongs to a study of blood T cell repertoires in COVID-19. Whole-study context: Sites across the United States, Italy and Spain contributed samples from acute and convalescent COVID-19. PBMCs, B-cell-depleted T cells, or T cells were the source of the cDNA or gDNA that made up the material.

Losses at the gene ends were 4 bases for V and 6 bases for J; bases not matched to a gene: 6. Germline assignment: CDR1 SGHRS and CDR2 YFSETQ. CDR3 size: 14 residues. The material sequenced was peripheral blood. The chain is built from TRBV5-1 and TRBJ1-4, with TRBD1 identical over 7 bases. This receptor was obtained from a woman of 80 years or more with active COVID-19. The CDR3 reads CASSVQGIDEKLFF. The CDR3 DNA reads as TGCGCCAGCAGCGTACAGGGGATTGATGAAAAACTGTTTTTT.